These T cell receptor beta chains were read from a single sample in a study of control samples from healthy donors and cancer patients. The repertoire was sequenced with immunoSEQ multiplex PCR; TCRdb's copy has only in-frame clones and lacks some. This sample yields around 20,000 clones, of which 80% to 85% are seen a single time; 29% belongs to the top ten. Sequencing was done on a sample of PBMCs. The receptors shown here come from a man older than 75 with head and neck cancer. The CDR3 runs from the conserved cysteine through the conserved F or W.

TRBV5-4,CASSLAFPGSVNTIYF
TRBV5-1,CASSPGYQETQYF
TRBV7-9,CASSFGGSYNEQFF
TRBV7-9,CASSPRTGGLKETQYF
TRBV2,CASSGTSGFSTDTQYF
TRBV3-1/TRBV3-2,CASSQENRHNGELFF
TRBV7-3,CASSPEWVVTGELFF
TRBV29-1,CSARTDYEQYF
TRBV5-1,CASSSGQGAYEQFF
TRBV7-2,CASSLGQNTEAFF
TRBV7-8,CASSPILGENQPQHF
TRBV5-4,CASSLGGQVLMGYTF
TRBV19,CASSIDYRGRETQYF
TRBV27,CASSLSGQAGELFF
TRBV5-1,CASSLGGKPQETQYF
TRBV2,CASTYNNEQFF
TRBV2,CASRVWGQGALGEKLFF
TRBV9,CASTEDRAGNTIYF
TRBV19,CASSIGWGTEHYEQYF
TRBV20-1,CSASQRDRGHLEQFF
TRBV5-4,CASSPEGGYGYTF
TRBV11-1,CASSHRDRDRGETQYF
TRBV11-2,CASSGVGGYEQYF
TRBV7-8,CASSFGLVAYEQYF
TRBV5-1,CASSVTGNSPLHF
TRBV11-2,CASSFNWAANVTDTQYF
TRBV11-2,CASSPGESGDETQYF
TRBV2,CASMTGTGPIDEQFF
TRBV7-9,CASSPEGGGKNIQYF
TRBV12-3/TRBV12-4,CASSFRAEAFF
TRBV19,CASSIDSSGGLSNQPQHF
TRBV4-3,CASSQEQVADTQYF
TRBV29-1,CSVRTNYYEQYF
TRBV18,CASSRQGTEAFF
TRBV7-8,CASSPSFPNYGYTF
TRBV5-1,CASSLLVAGGQETQYF
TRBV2,CASSAPGGRVDTQYF
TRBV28,CASRPLATGGTEAFF
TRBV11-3,CASSFAEGHSYNEQFF
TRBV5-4,CASSPYSSSYEQYF
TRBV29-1,CSVEPTSPGRYAFF
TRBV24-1,CATSEGNNQPQHF
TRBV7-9,CASSLDVGVAAYEQYF
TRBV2,CASGGQIHEQYF
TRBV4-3,CASSQTLSSYNLPLHF
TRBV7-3,CASSSGTGYNDGYTF
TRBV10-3,CAISESIESKNIQYF
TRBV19,CASSIQTGQSSYNEQFF
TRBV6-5,CASSRQGGGLTEAFF
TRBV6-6,CASSLGLAGEGVGDTQYF
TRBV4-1,CASSQEEQGGYEQYF